The 10 T cell receptor beta chains listed next were all sequenced from one sample in a study of CXCR4 blockade with PD-1 therapy in pancreatic cancer (dated by TCRdb to about 2019). The receptor library was made with the immunoSEQ multiplex PCR assay. Imported from immuneACCESS, the table was reduced by TCRdb to in-frame sequences with V and J called. These copies leave out some clones; in studies compared against another copy, an unresolved V gene accounts for under half, and the cause of the remainder is not known. The sample includes approximately 17,000 clones, with 55% to 85% observed a single time. Jointly, the top ten make up roughly 6% of the sample. The sequenced material came from tumor tissue. The receptors come from a human donor with pancreatic ductal adenocarcinoma.

This clone has more than one count but fewer than ten. V and J are TRBV29-1 and TRBJ2-1, with D perhaps matching TRBD1 or TRBD2 (6 bases each). Trimming took off 7 bases at V and 4 bases at J, with 17 bases between the two ends. CDR1 is SQVTM and CDR2 is ANQGSEA in the germline V gene. There are 14 residues in the CDR3. The chain's CDR3 is CSGRYGGLYNEQFF. DNA for the CDR3: TGCAGCGGCCGATACGGGGGCCTATACAATGAGCAGTTCTTC.

Note on this clone: From the germline J gene comes the end of the CDR3, since the read stops 1 residue before it. The chain links TRBV6-1 to TRBJ1-1; weak D call: TRBD1 (6 bases). Germline V lookup: CDR1 MNHNS, CDR2 SASEGT. Trimming cost V 0 bases and J 7 bases, with 9 bases left between them. The CDR3 extends over 13 amino acids. CDR3 residues: CASSEARGGEAFF. Incomplete CDR3 DNA: TGTGCCAGCAGTGAAGCCCGAGGGGGTGAAGCTTTC.

This clone was found a few times. This chain connects TRBV9 to TRBJ1-4; tentative D call: TRBD1 (5 bases). Trimming pared 4 bases from V and 7 bases from J, leaving 23 bases between. Germline CDR1 is SGDLS and CDR2 is YYNGEE. The CDR3 sequence is 17 residues long. CDR3 coding DNA: TGTGCCAGCAGCCACTCAACGCAACAGAGTGGGGGTGAAAAACTGTTTTTT. Residues: CASSHSTQQSGGEKLFF.

This clone was counted a few times. V usage is TRBV6-8 and J usage is TRBJ2-1, with D possibly being TRBD2 (5 bases). The CDR3 length is 13 residues. CDR1 and CDR2 (germline): MNHGY, SAAAGT. V was clipped by 2 bases and J by 4 bases, with 6 bases between them. DNA of the CDR3: TGTGCCAGCAGTTACGAGCGGTACAATGAGCAGTTCTTC. Its translation is CASSYERYNEQFF.

The chain employs TRBV9 and TRBJ1-4; D is possibly TRBD1 (5 bases). The germline V gene encodes CDR1 SGDLS and CDR2 YYNGEE. The CDR3 has 14 residues. Trimming shortened V by 5 bases and J by 8 bases, and 16 bases separated the two germline ends. CDR3 residues: CASSPETAGEKLFF. CDR3 coding DNA: TGTGCCAGCAGTCCTGAGACAGCGGGGGAAAAACTGTTTTTT.

This clone was recorded once. This same CDR3 is encoded by further DNA sequences in the sample. V usage is TRBV18 and J usage is TRBJ1-1, with no clear D. The germline V gene encodes CDR1 KGHSH and CDR2 LQKENI. V was pared by 3 bases and J by 4 bases, with 6 bases between. The CDR3 is made up of 12 amino acids. In DNA, the CDR3 is TGTGCCAGCTCACCTCCGGGCACTGAAGCTTTCTTT. Its protein is CASSPPGTEAFF.

This CDR3 is CASSYSRGGELFF. DNA of the CDR3: TGTGCCAGCAGTTACTCGAGGGGCGGGGAGCTGTTTTTT. The V and J genes are TRBV6-8 and TRBJ2-2; D may correspond to TRBD1 or TRBD2 (5 bases each). V shed 0 bases and J shed 7 bases, with 6 bases lying between them. The CDR3 has 13 amino acids. Germline CDR1 MNHGY, CDR2 SAAAGT.

The chain recombines TRBV28 with TRBJ2-1; TRBD2 might be the D (6 bases). The CDR3 is made up of 15 amino acids. Germline values: CDR1 MDHEN, CDR2 SYDVKM. V shed 7 bases and J shed 9 bases, with 22 bases lying between them. The CDR3 sequence: CASTVGRDPSGEQFF. In nucleotides, the CDR3 is TGTGCCAGCACCGTGGGGCGGGATCCGAGCGGTGAGCAGTTCTTC.

The genes are TRBV19 and TRBJ2-3; D remains ambiguous. The CDR3 is 13 residues long. V lost 5 bases and J lost 0, with 6 bases in between. CDR1 is LNHDA, CDR2 SQIVND, per germline (reference sequence). CDR3 bases: TGTGCCAGTAGTGGGCCTAGCACAGATACGCAGTATTTT. Protein product: CASSGPSTDTQYF.

This clone was detected only a few times. The V gene is TRBV28, the J gene TRBJ2-2; D is uncertain. The CDR3 length is 14 residues. Germline assignment: CDR1 MDHEN and CDR2 SYDVKM. With 3 bases removed from V and 6 bases from J, the gap between germline ends came to 11 bases. As DNA, the CDR3 is TGTGCCAGCAGTTTTCCACGATTGTCCGGGGAGCTGTTTTTT. It yields the protein CASSFPRLSGELFF.